This T cell receptor (beta chain) is from a study of molecular identifiers for immune sequencing clone quantification. Study findings and constraints: Under 1% of molecules in naive cells, but over 99% of effector molecules, belonged to clones above 20 RNA copies.

This CDR3 is 15 amino acids long. The germline V gene has CDR1 SEHNR and CDR2 FQNEAQ (reference sequence). V gave up 1 base and J gave up 5 bases, with 14 bases separating them. Note on this clonotype: Its target is not known. With a much larger clone just one base away, this may be a read error.

Sorting captured naive CD8 T cells as CD8+CD4-CCR7+CD45RA+. TCRdb analysed the PCR reads with MiXCR anew, one entry per CDR3 protein. The table records 250,000 to 350,000 distinct CDR3 sequences, about a fifth of them present only once. Sample: naive CD8+ T cells from blood, with Jurkat cell RNA spiked in. Subset: FACS-sorted CD8+CD4-CCR7+CD45RA+ naive T cells. This TCR was recovered from a human donor in good health. Some libraries in this study had Jurkat cell RNA spiked in. V gene TRBV7-9 combines with J gene TRBJ2-5; D possibly corresponds to TRBD2 (5 bases). The CDR3, as DNA: TGTGCCAGCAGCTTAGGTCCCGGCTCGGGGGAGACCCAGTACTTC. The encoded protein is CASSLGPGSGETQYF. Looking up the rest from reference TRBV7-9 and TRBJ2-5 gives the full variable domain: DTGVSQNPRHKITKRGQNVTFRCDPISEHNRLYWYRQTLGQGPEFLTYFQNEAQLEKSRLLSDRFSAERPKGSFSTLEIQRTEQGDSAMYLCASSLGPGSGETQYFGPGTRLLVL.